This TCR beta chain was found in a study of prognosis after radiotherapy for stage I lung cancer (dated by TCRdb to about 2021). In terms of the full investigation: Between early 2018 and 2019, 20 or so stage I NSCLC patients were enrolled in Nanjing, China. Enrolled patients comprised some 13 with newly diagnosed primary stage I lung tumors and five with oligometastatic NSCLC after surgical resection of the primary tumor. Every patient was deemed medically inoperable, around 11 because of comorbidities and roughly 7 because they refused surgery. The cohort comprised 10 to 15 men and about 6 women with a median age of around 74 years, ranging from roughly 50 to 84 years. On tumor histology, roughly 12 patients had adenocarcinoma and several had squamous cell carcinoma. SBRT was delivered in 3 to 5 fractions with a biologically effective dose of at least 100 Gy, and image-guided IMRT or VMAT was used for delivery. Concurrent therapy was not administered to any patient alongside SBRT. Four of the 19 patients developed distant metastases after SBRT, at a median of roughly 7 months; the other 15 showed no significant progression. Peripheral blood TCR beta repertoires were profiled in stage I NSCLC patients before and after stereotactic body radiotherapy, and the study then linked these repertoires to distant failure. A total of roughly 40 blood samples from some 20 patients were sequenced, with one sample obtained before and one obtained after SBRT for each patient. Paper-wide results and their limitations: All reported P values were unadjusted for multiple comparisons. Limitations of the study included a small cohort and short follow-up, and the study findings need independent validation. No determination of tumor specificity was made for expanded TCR clones. Differences by metastasis status were reportedly seen in TRBV and TRBJ usage frequencies, involving two V genes at baseline and, after SBRT, several V genes and two J genes. Unique TCR clone counts fell after SBRT (median about 9,600 before versus several thousand after; Wilcoxon paired P=0.011). Post-SBRT Shannon entropy and its change from baseline were lower in patients who developed distant metastases; baseline Shannon entropy was not associated with metastases.

No patient had a history of other malignancies or prior chemotherapy or radiotherapy, and all had node-negative disease on CT and PET/CT. Roughly 6 milliliters of peripheral venous blood were drawn into EDTA tubes at each of two time points. Ficoll-Paque Plus density-gradient centrifugation was used to isolate PBMCs. Samples were stored at -80°C immediately after collection until analysis. Two rounds of multiplex PCR were used to amplify the TCR beta CDR3 region from genomic DNA. The first PCR round used primers specific to each TRBV and TRBJ gene, with sequences filed in Chinese patent CN105087789A. The second PCR round used universal primers. The Roche High Pure PCR Template Preparation Kit was used to extract genomic DNA from frozen PBMCs. The libraries underwent paired-end sequencing with 151 bp reads on an Illumina HiSeq 3000. Under the source paper's analysis protocol: CutAdapt was used to remove raw reads lacking the multiplex PCR primer sequences. High-quality paired reads were merged into contigs with PEAR. MiXCR assigned TRB V, D and J gene segments to each contig by aligning to reference sequences. To remove sequencing errors, CDR3 sequences were clustered according to base quality and sequence similarity. Diversity was measured as Shannon entropy normalized by the natural log of productive TCR sequence number. To get clonality, Shannon entropy was divided by the natural log of the number of unique clonotypes, and that result was subtracted from one. Progression-free survival cut-offs for repertoire metrics were chosen using the Youden index of ROC curves, with analyses run in R 3.5.3. TCRdb itself trimmed the public reads at Q25 with fastp, ran MiXCR and retained productive beta chains. When rows share a CDR3 protein, they turn into one entry using the most common DNA and genes. TCRdb's processing, not the study's, gives the V and J calls here. The sample table holds over 8,500 distinct CDR3 sequences, of which less than 70% were seen once. Clones ranked in the top ten supply around 19% of the sample.

Measured from the cysteine to the phenylalanine, the CDR3 is 15 residues long. Only the CDR3 part of the read is kept: 45 bases, read in frame from the first base. The germline V gene gives CDR1 as MNHNS and CDR2 as SASEGT. V lost 6 bases and J lost 4 bases; the stretch between them is 18 bases long. A word on this clonotype: Its antigen specificity is not known. No much larger clonotype is one base removed from it; base qualities were not supplied.

The chain was built from TRBV6-1 and TRBJ1-2; 5 matching bases give a weak D call of TRBD1. The receptor's source is a donor over 45 with non-small cell lung cancer. Sequencing used PBMCs, obtained before or after stereotactic body radiation therapy (not recorded which). This receptor carries the CDR3 CASRADSGRGYGYTF. The DNA sequence reads TGTGCCAGCAGAGCCGACAGTGGGCGAGGCTATGGCTACACCTTC.